What follows describes a single T cell receptor (beta chain). The sample belongs to a study of neoadjuvant anti-PD-1 for oral cavity cancer. These newly diagnosed stage II-IVA oral cavity squamous cell carcinoma patients had no prior systemic or radiation treatment. From germline, CDR1 is KGHSH and CDR2 LQKENI. Trimming at V came to 2 bases and at J to 9 bases, leaving 4 bases not matched to a gene. CDR3 length equals 13 residues. TCRdb's copy holds only in-frame clones and misses some; the assay was immunoSEQ multiplex PCR. The sample lists tens of thousands of clones, under 85% occurring once. The source was PBMCs, collected before nivolumab (anti-PD-1) treatment. The receptor comes from a person between 35 and 79 years old with oral cavity squamous cell carcinoma. The V call is TRBV18, the J call TRBJ2-1; 7 positions match TRBD2. This chain's CDR3 is CASSPGGVGEQFF. CDR3 coding DNA: TGTGCCAGCTCACCAGGGGGGGTTGGTGAGCAGTTCTTC.